A selection of T cell receptor beta chains follows, all from one sample in a study of OX40 agonist ivuxolimab in advanced cancers. Measured with immunoSEQ multiplex PCR; TCRdb has only the in-frame clones, and not every one. The sample includes tens of thousands of clones, 75% to 90% of them seen just once. The specimen was CD4+ or CD8+ T cells sorted from blood, collected in a trial of the OX40 agonist ivuxolimab. All receptors come from an adult with an advanced solid tumor such as melanoma, head and neck, liver or kidney cancer. Each CDR3 is given with its conserved first and last residue. The order of the fields is V gene, J gene, CDR3 length, CDR3 protein.

v_gene: TRBV5-1; j_gene: TRBJ2-3; len: 17; CDR3aa: CASSLASGSGDLDTQYF
v_gene: TRBV29-1; j_gene: TRBJ1-1; len: 11; CDR3aa: CSGNRGTEAFF
v_gene: TRBV11-2; j_gene: TRBJ2-5; len: 12; CDR3aa: CASSRERETQYF
v_gene: TRBV4-3; j_gene: TRBJ1-5; len: 17; CDR3aa: CASSQEWGPNSNQPQHF
v_gene: TRBV20-1; j_gene: TRBJ2-5; len: 11; CDR3aa: CSASPQETQYF
v_gene: TRBV5-1; j_gene: TRBJ1-4; len: 15; CDR3aa: CASGRDGATNEKLFF
v_gene: TRBV5-1; j_gene: TRBJ1-3; len: 15; CDR3aa: CASSLAGFSGNTIYF
v_gene: TRBV11-2; j_gene: TRBJ1-6; len: 13; CDR3aa: CASSPDFRGALHF
v_gene: TRBV5-1; j_gene: TRBJ1-1; len: 14; CDR3aa: CASSWDTRNTEAFF
v_gene: TRBV6-1; j_gene: TRBJ1-5; len: 12; CDR3aa: CASSEVRAAQHF
v_gene: TRBV15; j_gene: TRBJ2-2; len: 16; CDR3aa: CATSRVAGRVTGELFF
v_gene: TRBV28; j_gene: TRBJ2-3; len: 16; CDR3aa: CASILGKHGWSDTQYF
v_gene: TRBV7-8; j_gene: TRBJ1-2; len: 14; CDR3aa: CASSLEQGTYGYTF
v_gene: TRBV28; j_gene: TRBJ2-4; len: 15; CDR3aa: CASSPHSDAKNIQYF
v_gene: TRBV7-9; j_gene: TRBJ2-2; len: 16; CDR3aa: CASSSPGQGAAGELFF
v_gene: TRBV28; j_gene: TRBJ1-1; len: 11; CDR3aa: CAWSMPLGAFF
v_gene: TRBV5-6; j_gene: TRBJ2-5; len: 15; CDR3aa: CASSSPAGAQETQYF
v_gene: TRBV7-6; j_gene: TRBJ1-6; len: 11; CDR3aa: CASSLEGTLIF